The clone carrying this T cell receptor (beta chain) was counted between two and nine times. Its antigen is not known. Sequenced by immunoSEQ multiplex PCR; TCRdb stores in-frame clones only, minus some. The table shows roughly 70,000 clones, with more than 65% occurring only once. All glioblastoma patients lacked an isocitrate dehydrogenase mutation. This specimen comes from a study of glioma-infiltrating T cells after dendritic cell vaccination. Study findings and constraints: Patients with more pretreatment TILs had longer time to progression and survival.

Trimming pared 5 bases from V and 6 bases from J, leaving 11 bases between. CDR1 is LNHDA, CDR2 SQIVND, per germline (reference sequence). The CDR3 length is 13 residues. The origin of this receptor is a human donor with glioblastoma. The chain recombines TRBV19 with TRBJ1-5; no clear D. Sequencing used blood, obtained before dendritic cell vaccination. The DNA of the CDR3 is TGTGCCAGTAGTCCCGGGGAAACTCAGCCCCAGCATTTT. This encodes CASSPGETQPQHF.